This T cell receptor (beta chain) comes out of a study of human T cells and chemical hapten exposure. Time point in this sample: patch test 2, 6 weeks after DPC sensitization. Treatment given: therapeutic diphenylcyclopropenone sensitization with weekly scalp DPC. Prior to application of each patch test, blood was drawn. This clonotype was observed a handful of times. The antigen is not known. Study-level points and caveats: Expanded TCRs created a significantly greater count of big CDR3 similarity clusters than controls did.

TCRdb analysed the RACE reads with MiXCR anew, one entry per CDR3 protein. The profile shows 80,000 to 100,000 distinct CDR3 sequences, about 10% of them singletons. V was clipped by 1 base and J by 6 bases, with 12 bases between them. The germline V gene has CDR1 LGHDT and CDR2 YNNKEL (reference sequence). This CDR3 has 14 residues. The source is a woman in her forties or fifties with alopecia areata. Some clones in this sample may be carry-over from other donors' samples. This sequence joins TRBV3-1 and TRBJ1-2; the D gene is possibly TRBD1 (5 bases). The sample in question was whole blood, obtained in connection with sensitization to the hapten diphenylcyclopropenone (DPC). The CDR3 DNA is TGTGCCAGCAGCCAAGCGGGGGGAAGGCATGGCTACACCTTC. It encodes CASSQAGGRHGYTF.